The 5 T cell receptor beta chains given below trace back to one sample, sequenced in a study of T cells expressing NK-cell markers (TCRdb year 2020). The library was built by means of 5' RACE. Instrument used: Illumina HiSeq 2000. TCRdb reprocessed the public reads and reports one entry per CDR3 protein sequence, without DNA. The sample's records list 450,000 to 600,000 distinct CDR3 sequences. Around 3.3% of the sample is in the top ten clones. Sequenced material: blood T cells: a sorted CD56 or NKG2C T cell subset, CD4+ or CD8+ T cells, or bulk PBMC T cells (not recorded which). The receptors come from a man aged 18 to 30 in good health. Donor details come from another sample of the same person, matched by shared clones.

The genes are TRBV28 and TRBJ2-2. The CDR3 loop spans 14 amino acids. Germline V gives CDR1 MDHEN, CDR2 SYDVKM. CDR3: CASSLSLDTGELFF.

The chain uses TRBV12-3 or TRBV12-4 and TRBJ2-5. CDR3 length equals 14 residues. The CDR3 sequence: CASSLSGSGETQYF.

V gene TRBV14 combines with J gene TRBJ2-2. This CDR3 region has 12 residues. Germline CDR1 and CDR2: SGHDN and FVKESK. The CDR3 sequence: CASSPLSGELFF.

Here the CDR3 reads CSALRLASHAGTQYF. This chain joins TRBV20-1 and TRBJ2-5; TCRdb names TRBD2, which stays unverified in the absence of DNA. Germline-derived CDR1 and CDR2 are DFQATT and SNEGSKA (reference sequence). This CDR3 has 15 residues.

The J gene is TRBJ2-1, the V gene TRBV11-2; TCRdb's D call of TRBD1 is untestable without DNA. There are 11 residues in the CDR3. Germline CDR1 is SGHAT and CDR2 is FQNNGV. CDR3 sequence: CASSGGKEQFF.